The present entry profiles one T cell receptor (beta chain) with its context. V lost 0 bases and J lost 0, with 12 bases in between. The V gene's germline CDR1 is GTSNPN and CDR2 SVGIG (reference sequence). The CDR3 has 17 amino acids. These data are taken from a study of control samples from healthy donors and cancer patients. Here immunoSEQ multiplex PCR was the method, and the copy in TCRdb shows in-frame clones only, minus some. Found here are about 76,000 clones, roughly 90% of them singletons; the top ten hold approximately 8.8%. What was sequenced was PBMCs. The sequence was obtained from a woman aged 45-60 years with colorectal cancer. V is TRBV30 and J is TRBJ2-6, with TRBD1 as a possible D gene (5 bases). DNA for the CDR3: TGTGCCTGGAGTGTAAGTCAGGGCCCCTCTGGGGCCAACGTCCTGACTTTC. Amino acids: CAWSVSQGPSGANVLTF. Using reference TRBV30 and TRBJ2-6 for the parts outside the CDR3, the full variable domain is SQTIHQWPATLVQPVGSPLSLECTVEGTSNPNLYWYRQAAGRGLQLLFYSVGIGQISSEVPQNLSASRPQDRQFILSSKKLLLSDSGFYLCAWSVSQGPSGANVLTFGAGSRLTVL.